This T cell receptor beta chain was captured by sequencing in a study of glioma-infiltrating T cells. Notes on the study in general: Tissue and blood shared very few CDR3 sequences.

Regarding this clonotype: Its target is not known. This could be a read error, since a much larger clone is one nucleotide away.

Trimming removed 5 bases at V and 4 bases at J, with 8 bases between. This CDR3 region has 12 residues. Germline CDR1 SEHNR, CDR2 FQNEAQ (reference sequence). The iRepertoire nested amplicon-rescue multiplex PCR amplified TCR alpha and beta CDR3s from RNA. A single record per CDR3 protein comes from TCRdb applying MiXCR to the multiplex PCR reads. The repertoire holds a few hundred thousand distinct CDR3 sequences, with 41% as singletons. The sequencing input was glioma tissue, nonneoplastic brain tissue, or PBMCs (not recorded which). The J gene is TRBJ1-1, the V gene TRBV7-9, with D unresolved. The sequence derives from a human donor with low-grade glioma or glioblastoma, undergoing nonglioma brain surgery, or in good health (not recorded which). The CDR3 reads CASSPAITEAFF. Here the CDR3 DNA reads TGTGCCAGCAGCCCCGCGATCACTGAAGCTTTCTTT.